This is a list of T cell receptor beta chains from one sample in a study of T-cell reconstitution after alpha-beta-depleted transplantation in children. MiXCR, run by TCRdb on the PCR reads, gives a single entry per CDR3 protein. The table has 200,000 to 250,000 distinct CDR3 sequences, less than 9% seen once. Source: PBMCs, mostly from graft donor cells, taken 180 days after TCRalphabeta/CD19-depleted stem cell transplant. Receptors were obtained from a male patient younger than 18 who had a stem cell transplant for acute lymphoblastic leukemia, so the T cells may come from the graft donor. Each CDR3 is given with its conserved first and last residue. Fields, in order: D gene, J gene, V gene, clone size, CDR3 protein, CDR3 DNA. A D gene is named only where the DNA matches it firmly. Only part of the rows carry a size: once, few, many, or a class if the clone is expanded.

>NA|TRBJ1-3|TRBV27|many
CASSCDVGAPLSGNTIYF
TGTGCCAGCAGTTGCGACGTCGGGGCACCCCTCTCTGGAAACACCATATATTTT
>NA|TRBJ2-5|TRBV12-3/TRBV12-4|many
CASSLPRRETQYF
TGTGCCAGCAGTTTACCGAGGAGGGAGACCCAGTACTTC
>TRBD2|TRBJ2-3|TRBV20-1|few
CSAPESGGRADTQYF
TGCAGTGCACCCGAAAGCGGGGGGCGCGCGGATACGCAGTATTTT
>NA|TRBJ1-5|TRBV20-1|many
CSARGPGTWGRQPQHF
TGCAGTGCTAGAGGACCCGGGACATGGGGCAGGCAGCCCCAGCATTTT
>NA|TRBJ1-1|TRBV20-1|NA
CSAVTVKNTEAFF
TGCAGTGCTGTGACAGTGAAGAACACTGAAGCTTTCTTT
>NA|TRBJ2-1|TRBV18|many
CASSPPGGSGNEQFF
TGTGCCAGCTCACCACCGGGTGGTTCCGGGAATGAGCAGTTCTTC
>NA|TRBJ1-6|TRBV5-1|many
CASSKARSSYNSPLHF
TGCGCCAGCAGCAAAGCCAGGAGCTCCTATAATTCACCCCTCCACTTT
>NA|TRBJ1-1|TRBV29-1|many
CSVSDIPIMNTEAFF
TGCAGCGTTTCGGACATCCCTATTATGAACACTGAAGCTTTCTTT
>NA|TRBJ2-1|TRBV6-5|NA
CASSYDFIRDNEQFF
TGTGCCAGCAGTTACGACTTCATTAGGGACAATGAGCAGTTCTTC
>TRBD2|TRBJ2-5|TRBV20-1|many
CSAIKPGTSKETQYF
TGCAGTGCCATCAAACCCGGGACTAGCAAGGAGACCCAGTACTTC
>TRBD2|TRBJ2-1|TRBV28|many
CASSLLGSGRDINEQFF
TGTGCCAGCAGTTTATTAGGTAGCGGGAGGGATATCAATGAGCAGTTCTTC
>TRBD1|TRBJ1-2|TRBV28|many
CASSLAGTGGYGYTF
TGTGCCAGCAGTTTGGCCGGGACAGGGGGCTATGGCTACACCTTC
>TRBD1|TRBJ2-7|TRBV27|many
CASSLWGTGAYEQYF
TGTGCCAGCAGTTTATGGGGGACAGGGGCTTACGAGCAGTACTTC
>TRBD1|TRBJ1-5|TRBV20-1|many
CSAGFDRGYQPQHF
TGCAGTGCTGGATTTGACAGGGGGTATCAGCCCCAGCATTTT
>TRBD2|TRBJ2-1|TRBV3-1|many
CASRLDGTSGVNEQFF
TGTGCCAGCAGGCTCGACGGGACTAGCGGGGTGAATGAGCAGTTCTTC
>NA|TRBJ1-6|TRBV28|many
CASRPTGRGNSPLHF
TGTGCCAGCAGACCGACAGGACGTGGGAATTCACCCCTCCACTTT
>NA|TRBJ1-1|TRBV18|many
CASSPMPRVEAFF
TGTGCCAGCTCACCCATGCCACGGGTTGAAGCTTTCTTT
>NA|TRBJ2-1|TRBV12-2|few
CASRGTSGGAVDEQFF
TGTGCAAGTCGCGGGACTAGCGGGGGGGCCGTCGATGAGCAGTTCTTC
>NA|TRBJ2-2|TRBV5-1|many
CASSLYAAGELFF
TGCGCCAGCAGCTTGTATGCGGCCGGGGAGCTGTTTTTT
>NA|TRBJ2-5|TRBV5-6|many
CASSYGPPQETQYF
TGTGCCAGCAGCTACGGGCCGCCCCAAGAGACCCAGTACTTC
>NA|TRBJ1-1|TRBV7-6|many
CASSFRPGGNTEAFF
TGTGCCAGCAGCTTTAGACCGGGGGGGAACACTGAAGCTTTCTTT
>TRBD1|TRBJ2-4|TRBV28|NA
CASSRDSTAKNIQYF
TGTGCCAGCAGTCGGGACAGTACAGCCAAAAACATTCAGTACTTC
>TRBD2|TRBJ2-2|TRBV28|many
CASSGAGLAGTGELFF
TGTGCCAGCAGTGGGGCGGGACTAGCGGGAACCGGGGAGCTGTTTTTT
>TRBD2|TRBJ2-3|TRBV4-2|many
CASSQDALAGGGATDTQYF
TGTGCCAGCAGCCAAGACGCGCTAGCGGGAGGGGGGGCCACAGATACGCAGTATTTT
>NA|TRBJ2-2|TRBV28|many
CASSFPQGGAGELFF
TGTGCCAGCAGTTTTCCCCAGGGAGGCGCCGGGGAGCTGTTTTTT
>NA|TRBJ2-7|TRBV20-1|many
CSASNRASSYEQYF
TGCAGTGCTAGTAACAGGGCTAGCTCCTACGAGCAGTACTTC
>NA|TRBJ2-5|TRBV5-1|many
CASSLTDGETQYF
TGCGCCAGCAGCTTGACGGACGGGGAGACCCAGTACTTC
>TRBD1|TRBJ2-3|TRBV5-1|many
CASSSGQDTDTQYF
TGCGCCAGCAGCTCAGGACAGGACACAGATACGCAGTATTTT
>NA|TRBJ2-1|TRBV11-2|few
CASSLRGAPIEQFF
TGTGCCAGCAGCTTACGGGGCGCCCCGATCGAGCAGTTCTTC
>NA|TRBJ2-1|TRBV18|NA
CASSPPLGGGGYNEQFF
TGTGCCAGCTCACCACCGTTGGGGGGGGGCGGATACAATGAGCAGTTCTTC
>NA|TRBJ1-1|TRBV12-3/TRBV12-4|many
CASSPRGLHNTEAFF
TGTGCCAGCAGTCCCAGGGGACTCCATAACACTGAAGCTTTCTTT
>TRBD1|TRBJ2-2|TRBV29-1|many
CSADRGHTGELFF
TGCAGCGCGGACAGGGGGCACACCGGGGAGCTGTTTTTT
>NA|TRBJ1-4|TRBV5-6|many
CASSLDGRNEKLFF
TGTGCCAGCAGCTTGGACGGACGTAATGAAAAACTGTTTTTT
>NA|TRBJ1-5|TRBV7-2|many
CASSLVGMPQHF
TGTGCCAGCAGCTTAGTGGGGATGCCCCAGCATTTT
>TRBD2|TRBJ2-1|TRBV10-3|few
CAIKGTSGRKIEYNEQFF
TGTGCCATCAAGGGGACTAGCGGGAGGAAGATCGAGTACAATGAGCAGTTCTTC
>NA|TRBJ1-1|TRBV6-6|many
CASSPRQTMNTEAFF
TGTGCCAGCAGTCCCCGACAGACCATGAACACTGAAGCTTTCTTT
>NA|TRBJ1-4|TRBV7-3|many
CASSSAGGPNEKLFF
TGTGCCAGCAGCTCCGCGGGGGGTCCCAATGAAAAACTGTTTTTT
>TRBD1|TRBJ2-7|TRBV29-1|many
CSVARSGTGNEQYF
TGCAGCGTTGCCCGCTCCGGGACAGGCAACGAGCAGTACTTC
>NA|TRBJ1-6|TRBV7-7|few
CAGIAASSYNSPLHF
TGTGCCGGAATAGCAGCCAGCTCCTATAATTCACCCCTCCACTTT
>TRBD2|TRBJ2-5|TRBV7-7|many
CASSSSGAAGTQYF
TGTGCCAGCAGCTCCAGCGGGGCCGCAGGGACCCAGTACTTC
>TRBD1|TRBJ2-7|TRBV19|many
CASSIGLGQGTYEQYF
TGTGCCAGTAGTATAGGTTTGGGACAGGGGACCTACGAGCAGTACTTC
>TRBD1|TRBJ1-4|TRBV12-3/TRBV12-4|many
CASSLQGIEEKLFF
TGTGCCAGCAGCTTACAGGGGATAGAGGAAAAACTGTTTTTT
>NA|TRBJ2-1|TRBV6-5|many
CASSITGSKQFF
TGTGCCAGCAGCATAACAGGGAGCAAGCAGTTCTTC
>NA|TRBJ2-7|TRBV9|many
CASSATSGYEQYF
TGTGCCAGCAGCGCGACATCGGGCTACGAGCAGTACTTC
>NA|TRBJ2-1|TRBV5-6|NA
CASSYGMPEFF
TGTGCCAGCAGCTACGGGATGCCCGAGTTCTTC
>NA|TRBJ2-3|TRBV5-1|many
CASSVGTSSTDTQYF
TGCGCCAGCAGCGTCGGGACATCTAGCACAGATACGCAGTATTTT
>TRBD2|TRBJ2-2|TRBV23-1|NA
CASSQSGEGVPGELFF
TGCGCCAGCAGTCAATCGGGGGAGGGTGTTCCCGGGGAGCTGTTTTTT
>TRBD2|TRBJ2-1|TRBV2|NA
CASNTPGTSGGPRYEQFF
TGTGCCAGCAACACCCCTGGGACTAGCGGGGGGCCGCGTTATGAGCAGTTCTTC
>TRBD1|TRBJ2-7|TRBV5-5|many
CASSLRTGSYEQYF
TGTGCCAGCAGCTTGAGGACAGGGTCCTACGAGCAGTACTTC
>NA|TRBJ1-1|TRBV6-2/TRBV6-3|many
CASSYFGANTEAFF
TGTGCCAGCAGTTACTTTGGTGCGAACACTGAAGCTTTCTTT
>TRBD2|TRBJ2-7|TRBV11-2|NA
CASSLRRGVGLAFSYEQYF
TGTGCCAGCAGCTTAAGGAGGGGGGTCGGACTAGCGTTCTCCTACGAGCAGTACTTC
>TRBD1|TRBJ2-3|TRBV5-1|many
CASSLGQGLDTQYF
TGCGCCAGCAGCTTAGGACAGGGATTAGATACGCAGTATTTT
>NA|TRBJ2-5|TRBV7-6|many
CASSLAPAGSEYF
TGTGCCAGCAGCTTAGCGCCCGCAGGGTCGGAGTACTTC